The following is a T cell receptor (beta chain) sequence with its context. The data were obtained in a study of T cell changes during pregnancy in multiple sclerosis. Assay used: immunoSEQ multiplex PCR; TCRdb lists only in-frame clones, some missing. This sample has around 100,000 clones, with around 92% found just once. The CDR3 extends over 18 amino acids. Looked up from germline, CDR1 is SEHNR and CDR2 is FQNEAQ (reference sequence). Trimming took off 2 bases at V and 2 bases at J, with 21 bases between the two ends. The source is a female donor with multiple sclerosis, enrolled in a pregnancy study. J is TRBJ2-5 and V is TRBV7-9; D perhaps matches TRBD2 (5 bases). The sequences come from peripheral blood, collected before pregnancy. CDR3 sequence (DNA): TGTGCCAGCAGCTTAAAATCACGGAGGCGAGCGGTACAAGAGACCCAGTACTTC. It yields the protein CASSLKSRRRAVQETQYF.